Listed here are 27 T cell receptor beta chains from one sample, sequenced in a study of blood T cell repertoires in COVID-19. Using immunoSEQ multiplex PCR, the repertoire was profiled, and TCRdb retains in-frame clones only, with some absent. The sample lists 270,000 or so clones, 65% to 85% occurring once. Sequencing used peripheral blood. Receptor source: a human donor with COVID-19, enrolled during active disease. The donor label of this sample is uncertain.

The J gene is TRBJ2-1, the V gene TRBV3-1 (or the pseudogene TRBV3-2); 9 bases fit TRBD2. V lost 6 bases, J lost 6 bases, and 12 bases stayed unmatched. The length of the CDR3 is 16 residues. The germline gives CDR1 LGHDT, CDR2 YNNKEL (reference sequence). CDR3 sequence reads: CASSPRVSGGPNEQFF. Here the CDR3 DNA reads TGTGCCAGCAGTCCCCGGGTTAGCGGGGGCCCCAATGAGCAGTTCTTC.

This clone was detected a few times. This chain joins TRBV29-1 and TRBJ1-2; 8 nucleotides agree with TRBD1. CDR3 size: 13 residues. Per the germline V gene, CDR1 is SQVTM and CDR2 is ANQGSEA. Trimming removed 3 bases from V and 4 bases from J; junction bases left unmatched: 4. The CDR3: CSVEDRERYGYTF. CDR3 nucleotide sequence: TGCAGCGTTGAGGACAGGGAGCGCTATGGCTACACCTTC. Based on the CDR3 plus reference TRBV29-1 and TRBJ1-2, the full variable domain is SAVISQKPSRDICQRGTSLTIQCQVDSQVTMMFWYRQQPGQSLTLIATANQGSEATYESGFVIDKFPISRPNLTFSTLTVSNMSPEDSSIYLCSVEDRERYGYTFGSGTRLTVV.

This chain uses TRBV7-9 with TRBJ1-4; 7 bases fit TRBD1. Germline V gene lookup returns CDR1 SEHNR and CDR2 FQNEAQ (reference sequence). The CDR3 extends over 15 amino acids. Trimming took 5 bases from V and 6 from J; bases not matched to a gene: 9. This CDR3 is CASSEIQGSDEKLFF. The CDR3 nucleotides read TGTGCCAGCAGCGAAATACAGGGGTCGGATGAAAAACTGTTTTTT.

This clone was picked up one time. The chain carries TRBV5-4 and TRBJ2-4; 14 bases map to TRBD2. Per the germline V gene, CDR1 is SGHNT and CDR2 is YYREEE (reference sequence). Trimming removed 4 bases from V and 4 bases from J; junction bases left unmatched: 16. CDR3 length equals 20 residues. The CDR3 sequence is CASSPGSGLAGVKGKNIQYF. CDR3 coding DNA: TGTGCCAGCAGCCCCGGTTCGGGACTAGCGGGAGTCAAGGGGAAAAACATTCAGTACTTC.

This clone was counted many times. The gene calls are TRBV10-1 and TRBJ2-3, with D maybe TRBD1 (6 bases). Trimming took off 4 bases at V and 4 bases at J, with 9 bases between the two ends. The germline V gene has CDR1 WNHNN and CDR2 SYGVQD (reference sequence). The CDR3 has 13 residues. In DNA form, the CDR3 reads TGCGCCAGCAGTGTAAACAGGGCAGATACGCAGTATTTT. Translation gives CASSVNRADTQYF.

The chain is built from TRBV30 and TRBJ2-3; TRBD2 might be the D (6 bases). V was clipped by 0 bases and J by 8 bases, with 18 bases between them. The CDR3 contains 15 residues. Germline CDR1 and CDR2: GTSNPN and SVGIG (reference sequence). This CDR3 reads CAWSVSGRVVGTQYF. The CDR3 nucleotides read TGTGCCTGGAGTGTCAGCGGGCGGGTTGTAGGTACGCAGTATTTT.

The CDR3: CATSDVAGDSYNEQFF. The CDR3 coding sequence is TGTGCCACCAGTGATGTAGCGGGAGACTCCTACAATGAGCAGTTCTTC. The J gene is TRBJ2-1, the V gene TRBV24-1; 9 nucleotides align to TRBD2. Trimming at V came to 3 bases and at J to 0 bases, leaving 2 bases not matched to a gene. Germline V gives CDR1 KGHDR, CDR2 SFDVKD. The CDR3 runs 16 residues.

This chain joins TRBV5-1 and TRBJ2-2, with D possibly TRBD1 on 7 matching bases. Trimming took off 4 bases at V and 0 bases at J, with 10 bases between the two ends. CDR1 and CDR2 from the germline V gene are SGHRS and YFSETQ. This CDR3 is built from 15 residues. The CDR3 region is CASSGGTANTGELFF. The CDR3 nucleotides read TGCGCCAGCAGCGGCGGGACAGCGAACACCGGGGAGCTGTTTTTT.

The chain couples TRBV30 to TRBJ1-5; 7 bases are shared with TRBD1. The CDR3 loop spans 13 amino acids. V shed 2 bases and J 4 bases; nucleotides not matched to a gene: 2. Germline CDR1 and CDR2: GTSNPN and SVGIG (reference sequence). DNA for the CDR3: TGTGCCTGGAGTAGGGGGCCAAATCAGCCCCAGCATTTT. Its protein is CAWSRGPNQPQHF.

The gene calls are TRBV10-3 and TRBJ1-1, with TRBD1 matching 9 bases. The CDR3 totals 15 residues. CDR1 and CDR2 (germline): ENHRY, SYGVKD. V was clipped by 4 bases and J by 0 bases; unmatched bases: 3. The CDR3 DNA follows: TGTGCCATCAGTGGACAGGGGGGGTTGAACACTGAAGCTTTCTTT. The encoded protein is CAISGQGGLNTEAFF.

The chain combines TRBV30 with TRBJ1-1; D is perhaps TRBD1 (6 bases). V was shortened by 5 bases and J by 8 bases, with 12 bases between the two germline ends. The germline CDR1 and CDR2 sequences are GTSNPN and SVGIG (reference sequence). The CDR3 consists of 11 residues. The CDR3 is CAWGKGGEAFF. The CDR3 coding sequence is TGTGCCTGGGGGAAGGGGGGGGAAGCTTTCTTT.

V is TRBV2 and J is TRBJ2-3, with D possibly TRBD1 on 5 matching bases. The CDR3 totals 16 residues. Trimming took 2 bases from V and 0 from J, leaving 12 bases between them. The germline gives CDR1 SNHLY, CDR2 FYNNEI. The CDR3 here is CASSELGPPSTDTQYF. Written as DNA, the CDR3 is TGTGCCAGCAGTGAATTGGGGCCCCCTAGCACAGATACGCAGTATTTT. The full variable domain, in which reference TRBV2 and TRBJ2-3 provide the parts outside the CDR3, is EPEVTQTPSHQVTQMGQEVILRCVPISNHLYFYWYRQILGQKVEFLVSFYNNEISEKSEIFDDQFSVERPDGSNFTLKIRSTKLEDSAMYFCASSELGPPSTDTQYFGPGTRLTVL.

The chain joins TRBV5-6 to TRBJ1-3; D possibly corresponds to TRBD1 (6 bases). Trimming shortened V by 4 bases and J by 0 bases, and 11 bases separated the two germline ends. In germline, CDR1 is SGHDT, CDR2 YYEEEE. The CDR3 totals 15 residues. CDR3 sequence (DNA): TGTGCCAGCAGCATGACAGGTTTCTCTGGAAACACCATATATTTT. Translation gives CASSMTGFSGNTIYF.

This chain links TRBV10-1 with TRBJ2-7; 7 positions agree with TRBD1. V shed 0 bases, J shed 0 bases, and the junction held 2 bases outside the gene matches. The CDR3 spans 15 residues. Per germline, CDR1 WNHNN and CDR2 SYGVQD (reference sequence). The CDR3 DNA reads as TGCGCCAGCAGTGAGTCCGGGGACAGCTCCTACGAGCAGTACTTC. It specifies CASSESGDSSYEQYF.

The V and J genes are TRBV14 and TRBJ2-3; no clear D. The CDR3 is 13 residues long. Trimming left V 4 bases short and J 6 bases short, with 11 bases between. CDR1 is SGHDN and CDR2 is FVKESK in the germline V gene. The CDR3 loop is CASSPRLTDTQYF. In nucleotides, the CDR3 is TGTGCCAGCAGCCCCAGACTCACTGATACGCAGTATTTT.

This clone was seen just once. CDR3 DNA sequence: TGTGCCAGCAGCTTACAGGGGTACGAGCAGTACTTC. Translated, it gives CASSLQGYEQYF. This chain connects TRBV7-9 to TRBJ2-7, with D maybe TRBD1 (6 bases). Germline CDR1 reads SEHNR; CDR2 reads FQNEAQ (reference sequence). This CDR3 comprises 12 residues. Deletions cut 2 bases from V and 4 bases from J, with 6 bases between.

This chain connects TRBV11-2 to TRBJ2-3, with 11 bases identical to TRBD2. V lost 1 base and J lost 4; bases outside the gene matches: 4. The CDR3 sequence is 16 residues long. CDR1 and CDR2 from the germline V gene are SGHAT and FQNNGV. The CDR3 coding sequence is TGTGCCAGCAGCTTAGCTCTAGCGGGAGGAGCAGATACGCAGTATTTT. It encodes CASSLALAGGADTQYF. The whole variable domain, filled in from reference TRBV11-2 and TRBJ2-3, reads EAGVAQSPRYKIIEKRQSVAFWCNPISGHATLYWYQQILGQGPKLLIQFQNNGVVDDSQLPKDRFSAERLKGVDSTLKIQPAKLEDSAVYLCASSLALAGGADTQYFGPGTRLTVL.

V usage is TRBV6-1 and J usage is TRBJ2-2, with 7 bases matching TRBD1. Per the germline V gene, CDR1 is MNHNS and CDR2 is SASEGT. CDR3 length: 18 amino acids. Trimming cost V 2 bases and J 6 bases; bases outside gene matches: 15. CDR3 amino acids: CASSELSLTGSVPGELFF. The CDR3 DNA is TGTGCCAGCAGTGAACTTTCTTTGACAGGGTCGGTTCCCGGGGAGCTGTTTTTT.

This clone occurred once. The rearrangement links TRBV6-5 to TRBJ1-5; TRBD1 agrees at 7 bases. CDR1 is MNHEY and CDR2 is SVGAGI in the germline V gene. CDR3 size: 15 residues. Germline trimming cut 0 bases from V and 4 bases from J; bases unmatched to any gene: 3. CDR3: CASSYSTGANQPQHF. The CDR3, as DNA: TGTGCCAGCAGTTACTCAACAGGGGCGAATCAGCCCCAGCATTTT.

The rearrangement uses TRBV5-4 and TRBJ2-4; 7 nucleotides agree with TRBD2. Per germline, CDR1 SGHNT and CDR2 YYREEE (reference sequence). The CDR3 contains 16 residues. Trimming took 5 bases from V and 7 from J; bases not matched to a gene: 15. This chain's CDR3 is CASSRGSGGEGNIQYF. CDR3 DNA sequence: TGTGCCAGCAGTCGAGGGAGTGGGGGGGAAGGCAACATTCAGTACTTC.

This clone was counted many times. The gene calls are TRBV29-1 and TRBJ1-1; tentative D call: TRBD1 (5 bases). V lost 4 bases, J lost 5 bases, and 17 bases lay in between. The germline V gene has CDR1 SQVTM and CDR2 ANQGSEA. The CDR3 spans 14 residues. DNA for the CDR3: TGCAGCGTTGGAAGAGGGACGGGAGGTACTGAAGCTTTCTTT. It is translated as CSVGRGTGGTEAFF.

The rearrangement links TRBV3-1 (or the pseudogene TRBV3-2) to TRBJ2-5; maybe TRBD2 (5 bases). This CDR3 comprises 15 residues. Germline V gene lookup returns CDR1 LGHDT and CDR2 YNNKEL (reference sequence). The V gene lost 1 base and the J gene lost 0 bases, with 9 bases spanning the gap. CDR3 coding DNA: TGTGCCAGCAGCCAAGCGGGATGGTACCAAGAGACCCAGTACTTC. Encoded protein: CASSQAGWYQETQYF.

Of note for this clone: Other DNA sequences from this sample encode an identical CDR3 as well. The chain links TRBV30 to TRBJ1-2; D is ambiguous. From germline, CDR1 is GTSNPN and CDR2 SVGIG (reference sequence). Trimming removed 3 bases at V and 7 bases at J, with 9 bases between. The CDR3 runs to 11 residues. The CDR3 DNA reads as TGTGCCTGGAGCCGGGGTGGTGGCTACACCTTC. Its translation: CAWSRGGGYTF.

The chain joins TRBV27 to TRBJ2-1; D ambiguous. Trimming shortened V by 4 bases and J by 9 bases, and 7 bases separated the two germline ends. CDR1 is MNHEY and CDR2 is SMNVEV in the germline V gene (reference sequence). CDR3 length: 11 amino acids. CDR3 sequence: CASSYTGEQFF. In DNA, the CDR3 is TGTGCCAGCAGTTATACCGGTGAGCAGTTCTTC.

The chain recombines TRBV27 with TRBJ1-4, with D hard to call. Germline V gene sequence: CDR1 MNHEY, CDR2 SMNVEV (reference sequence). This CDR3 spans 15 amino acids. The ends were cut back, 3 bases at V and 4 bases at J, with 12 bases in the middle. CDR3 DNA sequence: TGTGCCAGCAGTTTTACGGGGATTGTTAATGAAAAACTGTTTTTT. As protein: CASSFTGIVNEKLFF.

CDR3 nucleotide sequence: TGTGCCAGCTCACTCACGCGGGCGGAGAACACTGAAGCTTTCTTT. Residues: CASSLTRAENTEAFF. This chain links TRBV18 with TRBJ1-1; D remains ambiguous. The CDR3 consists of 15 residues. Trimming shortened V by 4 bases and J by 1 base, and 13 bases separated the two germline ends. The germline V gene has CDR1 KGHSH and CDR2 LQKENI.

This chain joins TRBV12-3 or TRBV12-4 and TRBJ2-1; TRBD1 aligns across 9 bases. This CDR3 has 13 residues. V dropped 5 bases and J dropped 9; count of bases not matched to a gene: 5. DNA of the CDR3: TGTGCCAGCAGTCCGGGACAGGGTCGTGAGCAGTTCTTC. The encoded protein is CASSPGQGREQFF.